Below, 19 T cell receptor beta chains from the same sample are listed, as sequenced in a study of blood T cell repertoires in COVID-19. TCRdb's table, derived via immunoSEQ multiplex PCR, lists solely in-frame clones and lacks some. Of roughly 500,000 clones listed, 70% to 90% were seen once; the top ten hold roughly 1.9%. Source material: PBMCs or T cells enriched from blood (not recorded which). The receptors originated from a woman aged 35 to 49 who had recovered from COVID-19.

This chain uses TRBV19 with TRBJ2-3, with 9 bases matching TRBD1. Germline CDR1 and CDR2: LNHDA and SQIVND (reference sequence). The CDR3 is 14 amino acids. V was pared by 3 bases and J by 12 bases, with 10 bases of the junction left unmatched. As DNA, the CDR3 is TGTGCCAGTAGTATTCCACAGGGGGCCAGGAGTCAGTATTTT. Its protein product is CASSIPQGARSQYF. The full variable domain, in which reference TRBV19 and TRBJ2-3 provide the parts outside the CDR3, is DGGITQSPKYLFRKEGQNVTLSCEQNLNHDAMYWYRQDPGQGLRLIYYSQIVNDFQKGDIAEGYSVSREKKESFPLTVTSAQKNPTAFYLCASSIPQGARSQYFGPGTRLTVL.

J is TRBJ2-1 and V is TRBV4-1, with TRBD2 matching 9 bases. This CDR3 region has 16 residues. J gave up 4 bases and V 1 base, and 5 bases lay outside the gene matches. The germline CDR1 and CDR2 sequences are MGHRA and YSYEKL. DNA of the CDR3: TGCGCCAGCAGCCAAGGAGCTAGCGGGGTATACAATGAGCAGTTCTTC. This gives the protein CASSQGASGVYNEQFF.

V usage is TRBV7-2 and J usage is TRBJ2-3; a possible D gene is TRBD2 (5 bases). CDR1 and CDR2 from the germline V gene are SGHTA and FQGNSA. The CDR3 has 13 residues. Trimming pared 3 bases from V and 1 base from J, leaving 5 bases between. CDR3 protein: CASSFGGTDTQYF. DNA of the CDR3: TGTGCCAGCAGCTTCGGGGGCACAGATACGCAGTATTTT.

The chain carries TRBV12-3 or TRBV12-4 and TRBJ1-2; D possibly corresponds to TRBD1 (5 bases). The V end was cut by 1 base, the J end by 4 bases, with 7 bases between. CDR3 length equals 13 residues. CDR3 amino acids: CASSLVRAYGYTF. Here the CDR3 DNA reads TGTGCCAGCAGTTTAGTCAGGGCCTATGGCTACACCTTC.

J is TRBJ2-7 and V is TRBV18; 8 nucleotides agree with TRBD1. In germline, CDR1 is KGHSH, CDR2 LQKENI. This CDR3 is 14 amino acids long. V lost 3 bases to trimming and J lost 7 bases; unmatched junction nucleotides: 8. The CDR3: CASSPRTGSGEQYF. In nucleotides, the CDR3 is TGTGCCAGCTCACCGCGGACAGGGTCGGGGGAGCAGTACTTC.

The chain carries TRBV2 and TRBJ2-7; D might be TRBD1 (6 bases). Trimming took 7 bases from V and 0 from J, leaving 19 bases between them. CDR1 and CDR2 from the germline V gene are SNHLY and FYNNEI. The CDR3 is 16 residues long. Here the CDR3 reads CASKNLGARSSYEQYF. The CDR3 nucleotides are TGTGCCAGCAAAAACTTGGGGGCGAGGAGCTCCTACGAGCAGTACTTC.

The V call is TRBV5-1, the J call TRBJ2-1; D not resolved. V lost 5 bases to trimming and J lost 2 bases, with 14 bases between them. The CDR3 extends over 15 amino acids. Per the germline V gene, CDR1 is SGHRS and CDR2 is YFSETQ. The CDR3 DNA is TGCGCCAGCAGTATTATTTCCCCCGCCTACAATGAGCAGTTCTTC. The encoded protein is CASSIISPAYNEQFF.

V is TRBV15 and J is TRBJ2-1; 7 bases are a match to TRBD2. From germline, CDR1 is LNHNV and CDR2 YYDKDF (reference sequence). V was clipped by 5 bases and J by 7 bases; unmatched bases: 2. The CDR3 runs 12 residues. The DNA of the CDR3 is TGTGCCACCAGCCCCGGGAGGAATGAGCAGTTCTTC. It is translated as CATSPGRNEQFF.

The gene calls are TRBV11-3 and TRBJ2-3; TRBD2 matches at 8 bases. The germline gives CDR1 SGHNT, CDR2 YENEEA. The J segment lost 5 bases and the V segment lost 3 bases, leaving 13 bases of the junction unmatched. The CDR3 sequence is 17 residues long. This chain's CDR3 is CASSFFPSGRGLDTQYF. The CDR3 DNA reads as TGTGCCAGCAGCTTTTTCCCAAGCGGGAGAGGATTAGATACGCAGTATTTT.

The rearrangement joins TRBV4-3 to TRBJ1-1; the D is unclear. In germline, CDR1 is LGHNA, CDR2 YSLEER. The CDR3 totals 13 residues. V lost 1 base and J lost 3, with 6 bases in between. Here the CDR3 reads CASSQVQYTEAFF. The CDR3 bases are TGCGCCAGCAGCCAAGTTCAGTACACTGAAGCTTTCTTT.

This chain connects TRBV7-9 to TRBJ2-1; 16 nucleotides align to TRBD2. V lost 1 base to trimming and J lost 9 bases; unmatched junction nucleotides: 9. The V gene's germline CDR1 is SEHNR and CDR2 FQNEAQ (reference sequence). The CDR3 length is 18 residues. CDR3 region: CASSLGWGTSGREGEQFF. As DNA, the CDR3 is TGTGCCAGCAGCTTAGGCTGGGGGACTAGCGGGAGGGAGGGTGAGCAGTTCTTC.

This clone was seen once. The CDR3 coding sequence is TGCAGCGTTGGAGGAGGATTATTAGCCAAAAACATTCAGTACTTC. Amino acids: CSVGGGLLAKNIQYF. The chain has TRBV29-1 and TRBJ2-4; D might be TRBD2 (5 bases). The V end lost 4 bases, the J end lost 0 bases, and 13 bases lay between the germline ends. Germline CDR1 SQVTM, CDR2 ANQGSEA. The CDR3 length is 15 residues.

This clone appeared once. This chain connects TRBV5-6 to TRBJ2-1; D uncertain. The length of the CDR3 is 14 residues. In germline, CDR1 is SGHDT, CDR2 YYEEEE. V gave up 4 bases and J gave up 0 bases, with 8 bases separating them. In DNA form, the CDR3 reads TGTGCCAGCAGCGCCATGAGCTCCTACAATGAGCAGTTCTTC. Translating it yields CASSAMSSYNEQFF.

V usage is TRBV4-3 and J usage is TRBJ2-7, with TRBD2 matching over 9 bases. Germline CDR1 reads LGHNA; CDR2 reads YSLEER. The CDR3 is 17 amino acids. V lost 0 bases to trimming and J lost 3 bases; unmatched junction nucleotides: 9. The CDR3 is CASSQDRSLAGFYEQYF. The CDR3 nucleotides are TGCGCCAGCAGCCAAGATCGATCCCTAGCGGGATTCTACGAGCAGTACTTC.

The chain is built from TRBV7-8 and TRBJ1-1, with 8 nucleotides matching TRBD1. The V gene's germline CDR1 is SGHVS and CDR2 FQNEAQ. The ends lost 2 bases at V and 7 bases at J; junction bases unmatched: 3. The CDR3 has 13 residues. The CDR3 nucleotides read TGTGCCAGCAGCTTATTACAGGGGGTTGAAGCTTTCTTT. Translated: CASSLLQGVEAFF.

The rearrangement links TRBV11-1 to TRBJ2-1; 9 bases align to TRBD1. CDR3 length: 15 residues. Germline CDR1 reads SGHAT; CDR2 reads FQDESV (reference sequence). Losses at the gene ends were 5 bases for V and 7 bases for J; bases not matched to a gene: 9. CDR3 sequence: CASSQGQGLANEQFF. For the CDR3, the DNA is TGTGCCAGCAGCCAAGGACAGGGGCTCGCGAATGAGCAGTTCTTC.

The J gene is TRBJ1-1, the V gene TRBV27; D possibly corresponds to TRBD1 (6 bases). The CDR3 has 16 amino acids. The V gene lost 4 bases and the J gene lost 0 bases, with 15 bases spanning the gap. CDR1 and CDR2 from the germline V gene are MNHEY and SMNVEV (reference sequence). The CDR3 loop reads CASSYGGAPMNTEAFF. CDR3 bases: TGTGCCAGCAGTTACGGGGGGGCCCCAATGAACACTGAAGCTTTCTTT.

V is TRBV7-6 and J is TRBJ2-3, with TRBD2 matching over 12 bases. Germline V gene sequence: CDR1 SGHVS, CDR2 FNYEAQ. Trimming took 11 bases from V and 1 from J; bases not matched to a gene: 10. The CDR3 spans 16 residues. In DNA, the CDR3 is TGTGCCCCCCGGGGGACTAGCGGGCGGGGCACAGATACGCAGTATTTT. Residues: CAPRGTSGRGTDTQYF.

A single count supports this clone. This chain links TRBV12-3 or TRBV12-4 with TRBJ2-7; 8 bases align to TRBD1. CDR3 length equals 11 residues. V was clipped by 8 bases and J by 6 bases; unmatched bases: 3. The CDR3 coding sequence is TGTGCCAGCGACAGGGGTGGCGAGCAGTACTTC. It codes for CASDRGGEQYF.